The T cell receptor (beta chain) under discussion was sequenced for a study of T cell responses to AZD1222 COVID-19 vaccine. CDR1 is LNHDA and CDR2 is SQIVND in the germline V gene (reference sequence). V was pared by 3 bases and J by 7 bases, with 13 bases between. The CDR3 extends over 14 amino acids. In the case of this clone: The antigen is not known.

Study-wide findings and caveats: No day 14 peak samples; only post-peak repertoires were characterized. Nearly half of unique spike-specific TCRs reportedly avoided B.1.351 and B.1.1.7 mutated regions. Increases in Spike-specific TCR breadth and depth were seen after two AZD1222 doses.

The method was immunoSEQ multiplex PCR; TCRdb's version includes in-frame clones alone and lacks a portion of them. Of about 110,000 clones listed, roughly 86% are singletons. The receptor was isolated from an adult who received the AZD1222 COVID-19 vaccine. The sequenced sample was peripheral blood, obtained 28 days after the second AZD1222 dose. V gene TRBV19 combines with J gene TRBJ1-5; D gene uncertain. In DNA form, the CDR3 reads TGTGCCAGTAGTATGGATTCCCTAGCACAGCCCCAGCATTTT. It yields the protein CASSMDSLAQPQHF.